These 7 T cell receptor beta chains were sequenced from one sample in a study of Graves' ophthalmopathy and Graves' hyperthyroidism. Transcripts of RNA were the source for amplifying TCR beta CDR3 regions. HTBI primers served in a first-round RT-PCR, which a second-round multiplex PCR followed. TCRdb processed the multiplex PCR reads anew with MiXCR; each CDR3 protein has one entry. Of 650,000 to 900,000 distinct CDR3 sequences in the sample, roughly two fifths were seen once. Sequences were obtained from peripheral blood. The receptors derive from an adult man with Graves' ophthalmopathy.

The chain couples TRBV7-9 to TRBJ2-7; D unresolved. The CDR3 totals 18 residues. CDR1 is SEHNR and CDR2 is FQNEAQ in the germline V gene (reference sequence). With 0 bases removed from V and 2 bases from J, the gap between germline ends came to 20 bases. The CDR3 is CASSLAVGAADAPYEQYF. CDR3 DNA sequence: TGTGCCAGCAGCTTAGCTGTGGGCGCGGCCGACGCCCCCTACGAGCAGTACTTC.

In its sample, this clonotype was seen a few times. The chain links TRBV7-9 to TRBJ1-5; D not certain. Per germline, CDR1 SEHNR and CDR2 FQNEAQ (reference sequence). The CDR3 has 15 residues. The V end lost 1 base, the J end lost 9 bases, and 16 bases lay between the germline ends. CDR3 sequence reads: CASSLGREWAGPQHF. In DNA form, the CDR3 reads TGTGCCAGCAGCTTAGGTAGAGAATGGGCAGGGCCCCAGCATTTT. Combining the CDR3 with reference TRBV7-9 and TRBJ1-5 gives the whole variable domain DTGVSQNPRHKITKRGQNVTFRCDPISEHNRLYWYRQTLGQGPEFLTYFQNEAQLEKSRLLSDRFSAERPKGSFSTLEIQRTEQGDSAMYLCASSLGREWAGPQHFGDGTRLSIL.

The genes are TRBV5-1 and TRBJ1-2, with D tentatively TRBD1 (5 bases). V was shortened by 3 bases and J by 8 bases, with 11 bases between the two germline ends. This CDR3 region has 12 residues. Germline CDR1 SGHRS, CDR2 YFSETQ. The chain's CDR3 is CASSSGLVGYTF. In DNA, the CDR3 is TGCGCCAGCAGCTCGGGACTTGTGGGCTACACCTTC.

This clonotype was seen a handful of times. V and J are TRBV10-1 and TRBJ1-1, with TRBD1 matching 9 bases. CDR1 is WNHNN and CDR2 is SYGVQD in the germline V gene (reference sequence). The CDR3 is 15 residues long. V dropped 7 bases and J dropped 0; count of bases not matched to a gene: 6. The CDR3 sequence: CASIKQGAMNTEAFF. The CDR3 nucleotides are TGCGCCAGCATAAAACAGGGGGCTATGAACACTGAAGCTTTCTTT.

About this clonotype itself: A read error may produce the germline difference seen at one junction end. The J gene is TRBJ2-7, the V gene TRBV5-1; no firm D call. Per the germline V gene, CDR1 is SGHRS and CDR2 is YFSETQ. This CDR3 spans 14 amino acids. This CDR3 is CASSLFPIDYEQYF. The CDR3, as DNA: TGTGCCAGCAGCTTGTTCCCGATAGACTACGAGCAGTACTTC.

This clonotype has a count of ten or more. CDR3 bases: TGTGCCAGCAGCCTACTGGGGTACGAGCAGTACTTC. Translation: CASSLLGYEQYF. The V and J genes are TRBV7-2 and TRBJ2-7; no definite D call. CDR1 is SGHTA, CDR2 FQGNSA, per germline. The CDR3 is made up of 12 amino acids. Between the trimmed V and J ends, which lost 5 bases and 4 bases, there was a span of 9 bases. Full variable domain (rest looked up from reference TRBV7-2 and TRBJ2-7): GAGVSQSPSNKVTEKGKDVELRCDPISGHTALYWYRQSLGQGLEFLIYFQGNSAPDKSGLPSDRFSAERTGGSVSTLTIQRTQQEDSAVYLCASSLLGYEQYFGPGTRLTVT.

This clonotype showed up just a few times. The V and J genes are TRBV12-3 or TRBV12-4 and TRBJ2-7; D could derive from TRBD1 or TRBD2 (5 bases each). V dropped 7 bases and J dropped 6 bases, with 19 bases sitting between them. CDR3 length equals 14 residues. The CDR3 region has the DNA TGTGCCAGCACCGTAGACGGGGCGCGGGTCGAGCAGTACTTC. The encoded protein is CASTVDGARVEQYF.